This T cell receptor (beta chain) is from a study of cytomegalovirus exposure and HLA in healthy donors. At sampling all donors were nominally healthy, likely with unrecorded immune exposures. With regard to this clone: The antigen is undetermined.

The PCR contained 60 Vbeta and 13 Jbeta primers. Profiling relied on immunoSEQ multiplex PCR, and the TCRdb table lists in-frame clones only, not all of them. The repertoire includes 250,000 or so clones, around 85% of them detected once, and 1.3% sits in the top ten. The study, taken as a whole, reports: Sequencing likely generated an artifact that appeared as a cluster of highly shared sequence variants. Analysis was carried out at a later point, and it linked a missense DCLRE1C variant to TCR beta V- and J-gene trimming.

The sequence was collected from a human donor in good health. Sequenced input: PBMCs.

The DNA of the CDR3 is TGTGCCAGCACCCCGACAGGGGGTACCCAAGAGACCCAGTACTTC. Residues: CASTPTGGTQETQYF. The rearrangement links TRBV25-1 to TRBJ2-5; 9 nucleotides agree with TRBD1. Per germline, CDR1 MGHDK and CDR2 SYGVNS. V trimming: 7 bases; J trimming: 1 base; junction bases outside the gene matches: 7. This CDR3 is built from 15 residues.